This note documents a single TCR beta chain sequence. Its antigen remains unidentified. The cohort comprised fewer than 750 healthy bone marrow donors. Cohort members were all nominally healthy when sampled, although unrecorded immune exposures were likely present. The donor tested CMV seronegative, placing the donor among the 300 to 450 seronegative members of the cohort. Each donor provided a peripheral blood sample, and peripheral blood mononuclear cells were used for TCR beta sequencing. Genomic DNA was extracted from the blood cell samples with the Qiagen DNeasy Blood Extraction Kit. The data are from a study of cytomegalovirus exposure and HLA in healthy donors (dated by TCRdb to 2017 to 2019). General notes on the study: An earlier analysis of some 500 of the donors reported about 250 Gb of sequence data and 117 million unique TCR beta sequences from 150 million to 200 million T cells. An early release covering some 640 HLA-typed donors comprised about 310 gigabases of sequencing data and roughly 86 million unique TCR sequences. Among the roughly 390 genotyped donors, 81% belonged to the genetic ancestry cluster associated with self-reported Caucasian donors. The study was designed to test whether signatures of past pathogen exposure could be identified by cataloging public T cell receptors. The study used immunosequencing to profile the T cell repertoires of around 600 subjects and linked those repertoires to cytomegalovirus serostatus. Besides the first cohort of hundreds of subjects, a separate validation cohort made up of some 110 different subjects was used. The study combined high-throughput TCR immunosequencing, statistical association of individual TCRs with disease status, and machine learning to predict cytomegalovirus infection status. A later analysis re-examined previously published TCR beta repertoires from 500 to 700 donors and added high-resolution HLA genotyping to investigate patterns of TCR occurrence. Rather than using new phenotypic data, the later analysis identified candidate immune exposures from TCR beta sequences and from how often those sequences occurred across donors. To decide whether each TCR beta V gene segment behaved as functional or pseudogenic, an earlier analysis of approximately 620 of the donors relied on high-throughput TCR beta sequencing. Donor age, sex, ethnicity and CMV serostatus were compiled alongside the repertoire data. Genome-wide SNP genotypes for about three fifths of the roughly 670 donors were used in a later genetic analysis, which treated that subset as a discovery cohort. All discovery cohort repertoires had been generated on a single sequencing platform. Both class I and class II loci were covered by HLA typing, at four-digit resolution. The number of typed donors differed by locus: about 620-630 for A, B, C, DRB1 and DQB1; approximately 530 for DQA1; 600 to 610 for DPA1; and some 430 for DPB1. Roughly 5 DR-DQ haplotypes were handled as single units for association and clustering, since linkage in the cohort was strong. Across roughly 420 genotyped donors of the cohort, an average of approximately 240,000 unique TCR beta nucleotide sequences per donor were sequenced, and around 20% of those sequences were non-productive.

V loses 1 base, J loses 0 bases, and the germline ends lie 9 bases apart. CDR1 KGHSH and CDR2 LQKENI were looked up in the germline V gene. Counted from cysteine to phenylalanine, this CDR3 has 16 amino acids. The retained sequence is limited to the CDR3, 48 bases, with the frame set at the first base. Library preparation was by the immunoSEQ multiplex PCR assay. For the multiplex PCR, a mixture combining 60 forward primers for TCR Vbeta segments and 13 reverse primers for TCR Jbeta segments was used. Amplification of the CDR3 region of rearranged TCR beta genes was performed with a multiplex PCR assay on genomic DNA. On the Illumina HiSeq System, the amplified TCR beta libraries were sequenced as 87-base-pair reads. As for the original processing: Across the 670 or so repertoires, a later analysis counted 80 million or so unique TCR beta chains, roughly 11 million of which were shared by at least two donors. To remove PCR and sequencing errors, raw reads were error-corrected and collapsed into unique sequences using a nearest-neighbor algorithm that merged closely related sequences. V, D and J gene segments were assigned by aligning CDR3 sequences to IMGT reference sequences. For a sequence to be retained, a match of at least six nucleotides to both a V gene segment and a J gene segment was required. A rearrangement was called productive if the CDR3 had no stop codons and remained in frame with V and J, and every other rearrangement was called non-productive. CDR3 was defined according to IMGT convention as the region running from the second conserved V-encoded cysteine to the conserved J-encoded phenylalanine. The earlier analysis of about 590 of the donors excluded sequences that lacked an unambiguous match to a single V gene segment. An earlier analysis of a few hundred of the donors called V segments functional above 56.7% productive rearrangements and segregating when the between-donor standard deviation exceeded 5%. A statistical classification framework was developed to diagnose cytomegalovirus status using the catalog of TCR beta chain sequences. In a later analysis, TCR nucleotide sequences were compared against IMGT/GENE-DB human TR gene sequences so that V and J genes could be assigned. In a later analysis, CDR3 sequences and most-parsimonious VDJ recombination scenarios were assigned using the TCRdist pipeline. In a later analysis, each TCR beta chain was defined by its CDR3 amino acid sequence together with its V-gene family, and reads without a unique V-gene family were excluded. To address suspected cross-contamination and a sequencing artifact, a later analysis removed roughly 580 highly shared, low-generation-probability nucleotide sequences. In a later analysis, a clonal expansion index for each public chain was calculated from normalized within-repertoire ranks of inferred template counts. Generation probabilities in a later analysis came from a VDJ recombination model fitted to out-of-frame rearrangements, and those results were checked against IGoR. Hypergeometric tests were used in a later analysis to score TCR-TCR, TCR-HLA and TCR-CMV co-occurrence, with a repertoire-size bias correction applied to the TCR pairs. To estimate false discovery rates, a later analysis permuted the HLA or CMV assignments 20 times. A later analysis grouped co-occurring TCRs with DBSCAN, adding TCRdist sequence similarity when clustering within HLA-allele-positive subsets. Repertoires with fewer than 30,000 or more than 120,000 public chains were left out of co-occurrence clustering, as were several repertoires with anomalous nucleotide sharing. Drawn from immuneACCESS, this table holds only the in-frame rearrangements with V and J called that TCRdb kept. Clones are partly lost; checked studies trace under half to an unresolved V gene and leave the rest unexplained. V and J calls and clone size come straight from that table; D and trimming were deduced from the DNA. This sample's table lists some 72,000 clones. Roughly 0.8% of the sample goes to the ten largest clones.

The paper's findings and limits, for the study overall: According to the authors, the approach could potentially be generalized to other disease states and immunological phenotypes. The classifier was reported to diagnose cytomegalovirus status with high specificity and sensitivity in both the original cohort and the validation cohort. In this cohort, only TCR beta chains were sequenced, and detectable features were limited by the absence of alpha or paired-chain data. Roughly uniform sequencing depth across donors was assumed in presence/absence analyses, although this assumption may not hold. A further reported finding was that TCR beta sequences accurately predicted the HLA-A and HLA-B alleles for most subjects in the first cohort. At a false discovery rate of 0.05, a later analysis linked some 18,000 TCR beta sequences to specific HLA alleles. Assigning TCR associations to individual alleles was difficult when HLA alleles, especially DR and DQ, strongly co-occurred. In a later analysis, HLA-associated TCR beta chains were found to be more clonally expanded and to have lower generation probabilities than equally common non-associated chains. Correlated functional status among segregating V segments might be attributable to linkage disequilibrium, but an unknown experimental factor could not be ruled out. HLA typing was unavailable for some donors at each locus, so association tests used only the typed subset. For the cohort, immune exposure information was limited to CMV serostatus. A cluster of highly shared sequence variants was judged likely to represent a technical artifact of the sequencing pipeline. In a later analysis, several top co-occurrence clusters were reported to appear linked to parvovirus B19, influenza, CMV and Epstein-Barr virus. Compared with the 666-donor mean, donors in an Asian-associated ancestry cluster had fewer N-insertions in productive TCRs, according to a later genetic analysis. While some public TCRs were present in many individuals, most TCR sequences turned up only very rarely across donors. According to a later analysis, TCR association rates differed among HLA loci, with DRB1 alleles showing the most associated TCRs and HLA-C alleles showing the fewest. In an earlier analysis of a few hundred of the donors, most TCR beta V segments were observed in productive rearrangements about 87% or about 30% of the time, broadly matching IMGT annotations. The earlier analysis of 587 of the donors excluded 15 to 20 rarely observed V segments, including chromosome 9 orphons, because counts were too low. V-gene and J-gene trimming of TCR beta chains was associated with a missense DCLRE1C variant in a later genetic analysis, and the association was replicated in an independent cohort. The 87-base-pair reads could not distinguish some IMGT-functional V segments, including TRBV6-2 and TRBV6-3, so those segments were excluded. In vitro tests confirmed that a few of the cytomegalovirus-associated TCR beta chains recognize cytomegalovirus antigens. According to a later analysis, most CMV-associated TCR beta chains appeared to be HLA-restricted, and the HLA associations seemed to be driven largely by CMV exposure. In the study, roughly 160 TCR beta chains were listed as associated with cytomegalovirus.

The origin of this receptor is a boy aged 10-17 years in good health and CMV-seronegative. Specimen: PBMCs. This chain joins TRBV18 to TRBJ1-4, with the D gene call left open. The nucleotide sequence reads as follows: TGTGCCAGCTCACCACAGAACAGACCAACTAATGAAAAACTGTTTTTT. Translated, it reads CASSPQNRPTNEKLFF.